This record concerns one T cell receptor (beta chain) sequence. The data originate from a study of shared clonotypes between healthy human individuals. CD45RO-negative cells were positively selected for CCR7, leaving out terminally differentiated effector memory CD45RA+ cells. Profiled with immunoSEQ multiplex PCR; TCRdb holds only in-frame clones, not every one. The sample has roughly 2,000,000 clones, about 95% seen once. The specimen sequenced was naive CD8+ T cells sorted from blood. This receptor was taken from a man younger than 35 in good health.

CDR3 DNA sequence: TGTGCCAGCAGTTGGGGTGGAACGAACACCGGGGAGCTGTTTTTT. This encodes CASSWGGTNTGELFF. This chain connects TRBV28 to TRBJ2-2; D gene ambiguous. V lost 4 bases to trimming and J lost 0 bases, with 9 bases between them. The CDR3 contains 15 residues. The germline V gene encodes CDR1 MDHEN and CDR2 SYDVKM.